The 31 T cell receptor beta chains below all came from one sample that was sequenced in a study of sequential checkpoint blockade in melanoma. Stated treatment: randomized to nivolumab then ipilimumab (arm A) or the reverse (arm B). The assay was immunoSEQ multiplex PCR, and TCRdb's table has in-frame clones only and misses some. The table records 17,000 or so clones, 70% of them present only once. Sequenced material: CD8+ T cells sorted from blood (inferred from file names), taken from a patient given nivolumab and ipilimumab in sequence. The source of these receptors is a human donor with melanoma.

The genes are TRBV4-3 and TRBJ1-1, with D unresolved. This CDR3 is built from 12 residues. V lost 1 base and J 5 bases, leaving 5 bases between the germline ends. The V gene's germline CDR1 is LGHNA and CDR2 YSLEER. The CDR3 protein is CASSQGQTEAFF. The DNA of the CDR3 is TGCGCCAGCAGCCAAGGGCAGACTGAAGCTTTCTTT.

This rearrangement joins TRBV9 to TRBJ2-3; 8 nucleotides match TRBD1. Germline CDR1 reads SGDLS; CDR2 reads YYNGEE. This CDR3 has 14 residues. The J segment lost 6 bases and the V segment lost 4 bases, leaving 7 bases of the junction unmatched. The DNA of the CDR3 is TGTGCCAGCAGCAAAGACAGGGGAGGCGATACGCAGTATTTT. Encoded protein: CASSKDRGGDTQYF.

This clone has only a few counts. Written as DNA, the CDR3 is TGTGCCAGCAGCCAAGAATCTAGACTAGCGGGAGCCTACAATGAGCAGTTCTTC. Protein: CASSQESRLAGAYNEQFF. This rearrangement joins TRBV4-2 to TRBJ2-1, with 12 bases matching TRBD2. CDR1 is LGHNA and CDR2 is YNFKEQ in the germline V gene. The CDR3 totals 18 residues. The V and J ends lost 0 bases and 2 bases, in that order; junction bases with no gene match: 5.

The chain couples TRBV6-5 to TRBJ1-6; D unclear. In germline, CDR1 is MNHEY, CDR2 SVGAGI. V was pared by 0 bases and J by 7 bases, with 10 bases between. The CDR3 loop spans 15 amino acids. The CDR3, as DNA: TGTGCCAGCAGTTACTCGACCGCAGGAAATTCACCCCTCCACTTT. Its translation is CASSYSTAGNSPLHF.

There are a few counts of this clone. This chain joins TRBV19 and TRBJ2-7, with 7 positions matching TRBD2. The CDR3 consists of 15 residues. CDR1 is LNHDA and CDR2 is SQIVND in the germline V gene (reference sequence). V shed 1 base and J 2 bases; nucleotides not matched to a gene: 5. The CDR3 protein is CASSIVPSGTYEQYF. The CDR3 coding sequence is TGTGCCAGTAGTATAGTCCCTAGCGGAACCTACGAGCAGTACTTC.

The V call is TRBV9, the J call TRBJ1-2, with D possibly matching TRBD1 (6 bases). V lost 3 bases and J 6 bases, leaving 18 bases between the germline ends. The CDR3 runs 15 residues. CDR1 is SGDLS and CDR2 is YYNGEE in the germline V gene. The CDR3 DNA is TGTGCCAGCAGCGGCGGTTCAGGGGTGGGGGATGGCTACACCTTC. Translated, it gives CASSGGSGVGDGYTF.

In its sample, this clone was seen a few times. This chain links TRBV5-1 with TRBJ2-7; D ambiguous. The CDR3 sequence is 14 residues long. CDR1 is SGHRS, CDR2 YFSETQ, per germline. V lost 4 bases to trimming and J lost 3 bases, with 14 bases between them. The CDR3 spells CASSPSSSSYEQYF. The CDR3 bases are TGCGCCAGCAGCCCGAGCTCCTCAAGCTACGAGCAGTACTTC.

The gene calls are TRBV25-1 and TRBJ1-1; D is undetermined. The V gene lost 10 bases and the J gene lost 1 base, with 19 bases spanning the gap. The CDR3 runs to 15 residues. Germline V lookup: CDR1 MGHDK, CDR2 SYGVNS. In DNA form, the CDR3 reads TGTGCCAAAAGCCCAGAAACGGGATGGAACACTGAAGCTTTCTTT. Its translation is CAKSPETGWNTEAFF.

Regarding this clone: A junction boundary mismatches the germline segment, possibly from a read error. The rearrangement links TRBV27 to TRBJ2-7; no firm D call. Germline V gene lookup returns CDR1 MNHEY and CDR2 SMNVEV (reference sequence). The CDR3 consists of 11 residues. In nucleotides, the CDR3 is TGTGCCATCAGTGAGGCCTACGAGCAGTACTTC. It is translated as CAISEAYEQYF.

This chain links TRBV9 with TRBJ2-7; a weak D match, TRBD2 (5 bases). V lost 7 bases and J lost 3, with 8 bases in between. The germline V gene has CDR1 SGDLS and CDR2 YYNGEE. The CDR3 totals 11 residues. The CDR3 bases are TGTGCCAGCGGTGGAGGCTACGAGCAGTACTTC. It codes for CASGGGYEQYF.

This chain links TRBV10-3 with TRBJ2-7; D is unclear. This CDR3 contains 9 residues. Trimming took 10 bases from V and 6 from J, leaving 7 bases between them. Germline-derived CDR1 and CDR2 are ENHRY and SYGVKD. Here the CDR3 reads CASGSEQYF. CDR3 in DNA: TGTGCCAGCGGCAGCGAGCAGTACTTC.

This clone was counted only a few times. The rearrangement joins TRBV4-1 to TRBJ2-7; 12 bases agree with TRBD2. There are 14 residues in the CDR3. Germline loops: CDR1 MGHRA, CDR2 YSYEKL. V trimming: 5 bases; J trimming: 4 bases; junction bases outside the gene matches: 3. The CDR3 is CASSTTSGSYEQYF. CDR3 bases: TGCGCCAGCAGCACGACTAGCGGGAGTTACGAGCAGTACTTC.

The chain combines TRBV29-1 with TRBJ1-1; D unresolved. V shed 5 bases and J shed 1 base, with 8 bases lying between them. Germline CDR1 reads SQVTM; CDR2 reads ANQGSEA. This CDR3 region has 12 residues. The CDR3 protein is CSVRGRNTEAFF. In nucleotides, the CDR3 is TGCAGCGTTAGAGGCAGGAACACTGAAGCTTTCTTT.

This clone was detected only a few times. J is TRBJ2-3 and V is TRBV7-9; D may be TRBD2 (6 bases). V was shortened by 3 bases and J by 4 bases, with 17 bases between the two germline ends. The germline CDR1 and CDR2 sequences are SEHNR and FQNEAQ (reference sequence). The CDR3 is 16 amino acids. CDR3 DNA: TGTGCCAGCAGCTTCCGTCCGGGAGAATCTGCAGATACGCAGTATTTT. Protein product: CASSFRPGESADTQYF.

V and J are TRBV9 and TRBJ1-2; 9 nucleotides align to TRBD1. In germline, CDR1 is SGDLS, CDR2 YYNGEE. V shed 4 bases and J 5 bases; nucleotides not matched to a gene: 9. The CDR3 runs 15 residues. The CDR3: CASSYGDRARYGYTF. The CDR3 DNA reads TGTGCCAGCAGCTACGGGGACAGGGCGCGGTATGGCTACACCTTC.

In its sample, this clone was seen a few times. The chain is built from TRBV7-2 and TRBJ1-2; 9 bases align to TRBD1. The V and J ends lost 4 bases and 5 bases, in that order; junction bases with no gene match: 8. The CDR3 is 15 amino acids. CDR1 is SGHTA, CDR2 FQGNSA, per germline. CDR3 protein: CASSSRDRVGYGYTF. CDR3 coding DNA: TGTGCCAGCAGCTCCCGGGACAGGGTAGGGTATGGCTACACCTTC.

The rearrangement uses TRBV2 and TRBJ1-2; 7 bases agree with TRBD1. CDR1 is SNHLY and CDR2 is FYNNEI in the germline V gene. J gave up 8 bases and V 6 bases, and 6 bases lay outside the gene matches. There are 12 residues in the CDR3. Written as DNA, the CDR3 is TGTGCCAGCAGGGGGACAGAATGGGGCTACACCTTC. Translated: CASRGTEWGYTF.

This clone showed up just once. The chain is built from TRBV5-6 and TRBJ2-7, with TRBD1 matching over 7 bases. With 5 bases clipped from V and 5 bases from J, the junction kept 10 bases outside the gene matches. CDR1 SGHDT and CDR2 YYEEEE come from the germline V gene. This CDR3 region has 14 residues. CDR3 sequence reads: CASSIQGNFNEQYF. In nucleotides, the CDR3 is TGTGCCAGCAGTATACAGGGGAATTTTAACGAGCAGTACTTC. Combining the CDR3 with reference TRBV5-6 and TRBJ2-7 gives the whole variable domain DAGVTQSPTHLIKTRGQQVTLRCSPKSGHDTVSWYQQALGQGPQFIFQYYEEEERQRGNFPDRFSGHQFPNYSSELNVNALLLGDSALYLCASSIQGNFNEQYFGPGTRLTVT.

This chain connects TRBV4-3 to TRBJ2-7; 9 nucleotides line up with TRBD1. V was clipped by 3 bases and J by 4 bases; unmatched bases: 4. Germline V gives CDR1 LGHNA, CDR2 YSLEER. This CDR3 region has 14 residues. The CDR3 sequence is CASSQNRGLYEQYF. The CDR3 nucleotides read TGCGCCAGCAGCCAGAACAGGGGGCTTTACGAGCAGTACTTC.

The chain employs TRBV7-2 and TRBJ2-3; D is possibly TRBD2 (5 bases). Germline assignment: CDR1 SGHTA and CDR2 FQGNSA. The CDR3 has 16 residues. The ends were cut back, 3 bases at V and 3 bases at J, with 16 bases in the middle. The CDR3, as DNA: TGTGCCAGCAGCTTCGGACTTCCACCACATACAGATACGCAGTATTTT. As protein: CASSFGLPPHTDTQYF.

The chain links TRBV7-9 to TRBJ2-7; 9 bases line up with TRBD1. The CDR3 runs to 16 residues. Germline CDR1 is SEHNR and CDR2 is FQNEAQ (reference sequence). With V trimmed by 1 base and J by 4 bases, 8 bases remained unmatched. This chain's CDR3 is CASSLETGGGGYEQYF. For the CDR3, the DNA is TGTGCCAGCAGCTTAGAAACAGGGGGCGGAGGGTACGAGCAGTACTTC.

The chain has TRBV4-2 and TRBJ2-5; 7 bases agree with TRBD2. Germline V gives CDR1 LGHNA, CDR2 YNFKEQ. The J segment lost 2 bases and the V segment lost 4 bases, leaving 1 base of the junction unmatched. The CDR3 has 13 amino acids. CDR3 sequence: CASSREGQETQYF. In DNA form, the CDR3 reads TGTGCCAGCAGCCGGGAGGGGCAAGAGACCCAGTACTTC.

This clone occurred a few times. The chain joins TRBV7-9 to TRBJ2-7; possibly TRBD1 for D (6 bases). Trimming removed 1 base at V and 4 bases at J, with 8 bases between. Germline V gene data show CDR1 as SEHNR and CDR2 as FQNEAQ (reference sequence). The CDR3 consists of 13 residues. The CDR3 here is CASSLGTVYEQYF. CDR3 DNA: TGTGCCAGCAGCTTAGGGACAGTTTACGAGCAGTACTTC.

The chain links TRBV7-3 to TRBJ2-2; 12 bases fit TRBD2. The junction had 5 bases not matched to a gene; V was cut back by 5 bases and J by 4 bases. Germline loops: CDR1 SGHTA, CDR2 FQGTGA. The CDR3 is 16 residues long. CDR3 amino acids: CASSELAGGPTGELFF. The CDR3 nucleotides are TGTGCCAGCAGCGAGCTAGCGGGAGGGCCCACCGGGGAGCTGTTTTTT.

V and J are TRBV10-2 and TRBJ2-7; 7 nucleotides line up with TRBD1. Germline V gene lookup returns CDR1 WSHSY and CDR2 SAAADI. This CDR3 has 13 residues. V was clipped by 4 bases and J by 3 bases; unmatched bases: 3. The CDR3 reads CASSGGQSYEQYF. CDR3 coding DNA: TGCGCCAGCAGTGGGGGACAGAGCTACGAGCAGTACTTC.

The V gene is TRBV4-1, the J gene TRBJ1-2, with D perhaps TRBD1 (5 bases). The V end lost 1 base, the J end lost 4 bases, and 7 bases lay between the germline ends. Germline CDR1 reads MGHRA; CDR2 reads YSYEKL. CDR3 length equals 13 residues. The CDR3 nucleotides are TGCGCCAGCAGCCAAGCGGGGGGCTATGGCTACACCTTC. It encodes CASSQAGGYGYTF.

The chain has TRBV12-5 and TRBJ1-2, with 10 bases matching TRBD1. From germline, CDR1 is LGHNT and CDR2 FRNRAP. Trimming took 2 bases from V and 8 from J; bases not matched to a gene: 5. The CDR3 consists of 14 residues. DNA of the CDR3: TGTGCTAGTGGTTTGAGACAGGGGGCCGAAGGCTACACCTTC. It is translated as CASGLRQGAEGYTF.

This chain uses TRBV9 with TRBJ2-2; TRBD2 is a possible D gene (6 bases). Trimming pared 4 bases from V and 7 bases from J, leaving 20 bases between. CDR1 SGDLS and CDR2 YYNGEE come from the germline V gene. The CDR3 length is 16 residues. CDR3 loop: CASSPRSTSLSGELFF. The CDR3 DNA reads TGTGCCAGCAGCCCCCGTTCGACTAGTCTTAGCGGGGAGCTGTTTTTT.

The CDR3 nucleotides are TGTGCCAGCAGTTTCGAGGCGAGCTACGAGCAGTACTTC. Its translation is CASSFEASYEQYF. This chain connects TRBV6-6 to TRBJ2-7, with D hard to call. The CDR3 consists of 13 residues. In germline, CDR1 is MNHNY, CDR2 SVGAGI (reference sequence). Trimming pared 4 bases from V and 3 bases from J, leaving 10 bases between.

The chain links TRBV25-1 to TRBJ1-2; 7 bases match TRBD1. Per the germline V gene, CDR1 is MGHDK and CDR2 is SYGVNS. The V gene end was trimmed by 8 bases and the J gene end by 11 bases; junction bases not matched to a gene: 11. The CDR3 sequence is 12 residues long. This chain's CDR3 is CASLGQARRYTF. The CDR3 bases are TGTGCCAGCCTAGGACAGGCAAGGCGATACACCTTC.

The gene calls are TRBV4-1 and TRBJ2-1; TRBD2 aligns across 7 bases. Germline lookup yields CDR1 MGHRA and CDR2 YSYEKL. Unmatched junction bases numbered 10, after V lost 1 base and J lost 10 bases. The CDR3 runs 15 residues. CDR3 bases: TGCGCCAGCAGCCAAGTAAGCGGGGAGTACCGGGAGCAGTTCTTC. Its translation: CASSQVSGEYREQFF.